The 32 T cell receptor beta chains below were found in one sample sequenced in a study of blood T cell repertoires in COVID-19. Using immunoSEQ multiplex PCR, the repertoire was profiled, and TCRdb retains in-frame clones only, with some absent. The table has 75,000 to 80,000 clones, 88% seen once. Sequencing was done on a sample of peripheral blood. These receptors were obtained from a human donor in a cohort sampled during active COVID-19.

V and J are TRBV7-3 and TRBJ2-3, with D tentatively TRBD1 (5 bases). Trimming removed 1 base from V and 0 bases from J, with 11 bases in between. CDR3 length: 16 residues. Germline V gives CDR1 SGHTA, CDR2 FQGTGA. The CDR3 DNA sequence: TGTGCCAGCAGCTTAAATCCTGGGGCCAGCACAGATACGCAGTATTTT. Translated: CASSLNPGASTDTQYF.

The CDR3 DNA is TGCGCCAGCAGCCCATACAGATCTCCAGATACGCAGTATTTT. This encodes CASSPYRSPDTQYF. The J gene is TRBJ2-3, the V gene TRBV5-1; D is ambiguous. CDR3 size: 14 residues. Looked up from germline, CDR1 is SGHRS and CDR2 is YFSETQ. The V end lost 4 bases, the J end lost 4 bases, and 13 bases lay between the germline ends.

This chain joins TRBV19 and TRBJ1-2; 8 bases map to TRBD1. In germline, CDR1 is LNHDA, CDR2 SQIVND (reference sequence). Trimming took 3 bases from V and 4 from J; bases not matched to a gene: 7. The CDR3 runs 15 residues. The CDR3 nucleotides are TGTGCCAGTAGTATTTGGCAGGGGGCATCCTATGGCTACACCTTC. It translates to CASSIWQGASYGYTF.

The V call is TRBV5-1, the J call TRBJ2-7; a weak D match, TRBD2 (6 bases). The CDR3 consists of 13 residues. V was shortened by 0 bases and J by 9 bases, with 13 bases between the two germline ends. The germline V gene has CDR1 SGHRS and CDR2 YFSETQ. CDR3 protein: CASSLAGGDVQYF. The CDR3 DNA is TGCGCCAGCAGCTTGGCCGGCGGGGACGTGCAGTACTTC.

The rearrangement joins TRBV5-1 to TRBJ2-1; 7 bases fit TRBD2. CDR1 SGHRS and CDR2 YFSETQ come from the germline V gene. The V and J ends lost 4 bases and 4 bases, in that order; junction bases with no gene match: 5. The CDR3 has 14 amino acids. The CDR3 nucleotides are TGCGCCAGCAGCCCCAGCGGGAATTACAATGAGCAGTTCTTC. This translates into CASSPSGNYNEQFF. Supplemented by reference TRBV5-1 and TRBJ2-1, the full variable domain reads KAGVTQTPRYLIKTRGQQVTLSCSPISGHRSVSWYQQTPGQGLQFLFEYFSETQRNKGNFPGRFSGRQFSNSRSEMNVSTLELGDSALYLCASSPSGNYNEQFFGPGTRLTVL.

This clone was seen only once. The chain joins TRBV4-1 to TRBJ2-5, with D maybe TRBD1 (5 bases). V shed 3 bases and J shed 1 base, with 6 bases lying between them. CDR1 is MGHRA, CDR2 YSYEKL, per germline. This CDR3 comprises 13 residues. The CDR3, as DNA: TGCGCCAGCAGCCATGACAGCCAAGAGACCCAGTACTTC. Its translation is CASSHDSQETQYF.

The rearrangement joins TRBV19 to TRBJ2-1; TRBD2 matches at 12 bases. The CDR3 sequence is 18 residues long. Germline values: CDR1 LNHDA, CDR2 SQIVND (reference sequence). J was trimmed by 10 bases and V by 3 bases; bases with no gene match: 16. CDR3 nucleotides: TGTGCCAGTAGTATCCTCCTTATCCTAGCGGGGGGGCCGAAGGAGCAGTTCTTC. Amino acid sequence: CASSILLILAGGPKEQFF. Looking up the rest from reference TRBV19 and TRBJ2-1 gives the full variable domain: DGGITQSPKYLFRKEGQNVTLSCEQNLNHDAMYWYRQDPGQGLRLIYYSQIVNDFQKGDIAEGYSVSREKKESFPLTVTSAQKNPTAFYLCASSILLILAGGPKEQFFGPGTRLTVL.

This chain links TRBV28 with TRBJ1-5; no reliable D call. V was cut by 4 bases and J by 2 bases, with 18 bases left in between. The germline CDR1 and CDR2 sequences are MDHEN and SYDVKM. This CDR3 has 17 residues. CDR3 sequence reads: CASSYLGLRGGNQPQHF. The CDR3 bases are TGTGCCAGCAGTTATTTAGGCCTACGAGGTGGCAATCAGCCCCAGCATTTT.

In DNA form, the CDR3 reads TGTGCCAGCATCTCAGACAGGGTTTACGAGCAGTACTTC. Protein sequence: CASISDRVYEQYF. This chain joins TRBV2 and TRBJ2-7, with 7 bases lining up with TRBD1. Germline trimming cut 7 bases from V and 4 bases from J; bases unmatched to any gene: 7. The CDR3 is made up of 13 amino acids. CDR1 and CDR2 (germline): SNHLY, FYNNEI.

The V call is TRBV27, the J call TRBJ1-2, with 7 bases aligning to TRBD1. This CDR3 contains 16 residues. Germline trimming cut 6 bases from V and 7 bases from J; bases unmatched to any gene: 17. The germline V gene has CDR1 MNHEY and CDR2 SMNVEV (reference sequence). The CDR3 here is CASSSANRGEVGGYTF. CDR3 bases: TGTGCCAGCAGCTCCGCCAACAGGGGCGAAGTTGGTGGCTACACCTTC.

The chain combines TRBV10-1 with TRBJ2-7, with 7 bases lining up with TRBD1. The trim removed 6 bases at V and 6 bases at J, leaving 8 bases unmatched. Per germline, CDR1 WNHNN and CDR2 SYGVQD (reference sequence). This CDR3 comprises 13 residues. The CDR3 loop reads CASSPGQTREQYF. CDR3 coding DNA: TGCGCCAGCAGCCCGGGACAGACCCGCGAGCAGTACTTC.

The rearrangement joins TRBV7-8 to TRBJ2-3; D unclear. V lost 3 bases and J 2 bases, leaving 6 bases between the germline ends. The CDR3 consists of 13 residues. Germline assignment: CDR1 SGHVS and CDR2 FQNEAQ. The CDR3, as DNA: TGTGCCAGCAGCTTTGCGGCCACAGATACGCAGTATTTT. This sequence encodes CASSFAATDTQYF. The complete variable domain, with remaining parts taken from reference TRBV7-8 and TRBJ2-3, reads GAGVSQSPRYKVAKRGQDVALRCDPISGHVSLFWYQQALGQGPEFLTYFQNEAQLDKSGLPSDRFFAERPEGSVSTLKIQRTQQEDSAVYLCASSFAATDTQYFGPGTRLTVL.

CDR3 loop: CASSRTQLGGEQFF. For the CDR3, the DNA is TGTGCCAGCAGTAGAACTCAGTTGGGGGGTGAGCAGTTCTTC. This rearrangement joins TRBV6-5 to TRBJ2-1; TRBD2 might be the D (6 bases). The V end was cut by 5 bases, the J end by 9 bases, with 17 bases between. CDR3 length: 14 residues. Germline V gives CDR1 MNHEY, CDR2 SVGAGI.

This chain uses TRBV19 with TRBJ2-5, with TRBD2 identical over 10 bases. The V gene end was trimmed by 5 bases and the J gene end by 4 bases; junction bases not matched to a gene: 10. Germline CDR1 reads LNHDA; CDR2 reads SQIVND (reference sequence). The CDR3 totals 16 residues. The CDR3 protein is CASSPGEASGGETQYF. The CDR3 DNA follows: TGTGCCAGTAGTCCCGGCGAGGCTAGCGGGGGAGAGACCCAGTACTTC.

The chain combines TRBV6-6 with TRBJ1-2, with D unresolved. The CDR3 is 13 residues long. V was trimmed by 7 bases and J by 1 base, leaving 10 bases between them. Per germline, CDR1 MNHNY and CDR2 SVGAGI (reference sequence). The CDR3 region is CASKGGVNYGYTF. The CDR3 region has the DNA TGTGCCAGCAAAGGTGGAGTTAACTATGGCTACACCTTC.

The chain is built from TRBV18 and TRBJ2-2, with 9 positions matching TRBD1. This CDR3 spans 15 amino acids. From germline, CDR1 is KGHSH and CDR2 LQKENI. Germline trimming cut 5 bases from V and 1 base from J; bases unmatched to any gene: 2. The CDR3 sequence: CASSAGQGNTGELFF. Here the CDR3 DNA reads TGTGCCAGCTCAGCGGGACAGGGGAACACCGGGGAGCTGTTTTTT.

V is TRBV23-1 and J is TRBJ1-5; D not certain. TRBV23-1 is reported as an ORF; its role is uncertain. This CDR3 region has 12 residues. V lost 7 bases and J lost 0, with 4 bases in between. CDR3 protein: CASNYSNQPQHF. As DNA, the CDR3 is TGCGCCAGCAATTATAGCAATCAGCCCCAGCATTTT.

The genes are TRBV19 and TRBJ1-1; D is uncertain. The CDR3 runs to 13 residues. V was pared by 8 bases and J by 4 bases, with 14 bases between. The germline gives CDR1 LNHDA, CDR2 SQIVND (reference sequence). The CDR3 DNA is TGTGCCAGTGTCGCGCTGGCGGGCACTGAAGCTTTCTTT. As protein: CASVALAGTEAFF. The entire variable domain, with the rest obtained from reference TRBV19 and TRBJ1-1, is as follows: DGGITQSPKYLFRKEGQNVTLSCEQNLNHDAMYWYRQDPGQGLRLIYYSQIVNDFQKGDIAEGYSVSREKKESFPLTVTSAQKNPTAFYLCASVALAGTEAFFGQGTRLTVV.

A single count supports this clone. This rearrangement joins TRBV9 to TRBJ2-3; D is unresolved. V was trimmed by 3 bases and J by 4 bases, leaving 9 bases between them. This CDR3 has 13 residues. The germline CDR1 and CDR2 sequences are SGDLS and YYNGEE. The CDR3: CASSAWASDTQYF. The DNA for the CDR3 is TGTGCCAGCAGCGCGTGGGCCTCAGATACGCAGTATTTT.

This sequence joins TRBV19 and TRBJ1-6; tentative D call: TRBD1 (6 bases). CDR3 length: 15 residues. Germline CDR1 reads LNHDA; CDR2 reads SQIVND (reference sequence). Trimming pared 5 bases from V and 6 bases from J, leaving 14 bases between. DNA of the CDR3: TGTGCCAGTAGTCCCCGGACAGAACTTAATTCACCCCTCCACTTT. This gives the protein CASSPRTELNSPLHF.

The gene calls are TRBV10-3 and TRBJ1-2, with D possibly being TRBD1 (5 bases). The germline gives CDR1 ENHRY, CDR2 SYGVKD. V was cut by 11 bases and J by 2 bases, with 24 bases left in between. CDR3 length equals 16 residues. In nucleotides, the CDR3 is TGTGCCTTCTGGAGGGAGGGCCTTGGGGACAACTATGGCTACACCTTC. This codes for CAFWREGLGDNYGYTF.

CDR3 sequence reads: CAISVTSGGVGEQFF. In DNA form, the CDR3 reads TGTGCCATCAGTGTAACTAGCGGGGGGGTAGGTGAGCAGTTCTTC. V and J are TRBV10-3 and TRBJ2-1; 13 nucleotides line up with TRBD2. This CDR3 region has 15 residues. The germline CDR1 and CDR2 sequences are ENHRY and SYGVKD. V was clipped by 4 bases and J by 9 bases; unmatched bases: 6.

This chain connects TRBV6-4 to TRBJ2-1; 10 bases align to TRBD2. From germline, CDR1 is MRHNA and CDR2 SNTAGT. J lost 7 bases, V lost 4 bases, and 7 bases had no gene match. This CDR3 has 15 residues. CDR3 amino acids: CASSGLAGEQNEQFF. The CDR3 DNA follows: TGTGCCAGCAGTGGTCTAGCGGGGGAACAGAATGAGCAGTTCTTC.

This chain links TRBV6-5 with TRBJ2-7; D may be TRBD2 (6 bases). The germline V and J ends were trimmed by 5 bases and 3 bases, with 17 bases remaining between them. This CDR3 has 15 residues. Germline values: CDR1 MNHEY, CDR2 SVGAGI. CDR3 residues: CASSPGGDDVYEQYF. CDR3 DNA sequence: TGTGCCAGCAGTCCCGGGGGTGACGACGTCTACGAGCAGTACTTC.

The rearrangement joins TRBV29-1 to TRBJ2-3, with no clear D. Germline assignment: CDR1 SQVTM and CDR2 ANQGSEA. V was shortened by 3 bases and J by 2 bases, with 9 bases between the two germline ends. The CDR3 loop spans 13 amino acids. The DNA of the CDR3 is TGCAGCGTTGATAACAGTTACACAGATACGCAGTATTTT. Translating it yields CSVDNSYTDTQYF.

CDR3 coding DNA: TGTGCCAGCAGCTCCTACTACGAGCAGTACTTC. This sequence encodes CASSSYYEQYF. The chain couples TRBV7-2 to TRBJ2-7; D uncertain. Deletions cut 4 bases from V and 3 bases from J, with 4 bases between. This CDR3 is 11 amino acids long. Germline-derived CDR1 and CDR2 are SGHTA and FQGNSA.

This clone was observed a single time. The chain links TRBV3-1 (or the pseudogene TRBV3-2) to TRBJ2-7; no clear D gene. The germline CDR1 and CDR2 sequences are LGHDT and YNNKEL (reference sequence). Trimming pared 3 bases from V and 3 bases from J, leaving 6 bases between. This CDR3 region has 12 residues. CDR3: CASSQSVYEQYF. The CDR3 bases are TGTGCCAGCAGCCAGTCAGTCTACGAGCAGTACTTC.

The gene calls are TRBV24-1 and TRBJ2-7, with 8 bases that match TRBD1. Germline V gene sequence: CDR1 KGHDR, CDR2 SFDVKD. J lost 2 bases, V lost 3 bases, and 2 bases had no gene match. CDR3 size: 14 residues. CDR3 in amino acids: CATSDPGQAYEQYF. In nucleotides, the CDR3 is TGTGCCACCAGTGATCCGGGACAGGCCTACGAGCAGTACTTC.

The chain recombines TRBV6-5 with TRBJ2-3; TRBD1 matches at 10 bases. The CDR3 totals 14 residues. In germline, CDR1 is MNHEY, CDR2 SVGAGI. The ends lost 6 bases at V and 8 bases at J; junction bases unmatched: 8. As DNA, the CDR3 is TGTGCCAGCAGACGACAGGGGGCATCGGGTACGCAGTATTTT. Protein product: CASRRQGASGTQYF.

The chain joins TRBV18 to TRBJ2-7, with D possibly matching TRBD2 (5 bases). From germline, CDR1 is KGHSH and CDR2 LQKENI. Trimming pared 3 bases from V and 6 bases from J, leaving 9 bases between. This CDR3 region has 12 residues. CDR3 loop: CASSPAGVEQYF. CDR3 DNA sequence: TGTGCCAGCTCACCCGCCGGGGTCGAGCAGTACTTC.

The rearrangement uses TRBV9 and TRBJ2-3, with TRBD2 matching 7 bases. With 3 bases clipped from V and 3 bases from J, the junction kept 7 bases outside the gene matches. Germline assignment: CDR1 SGDLS and CDR2 YYNGEE. This CDR3 contains 15 residues. The CDR3 region has the DNA TGTGCCAGCAGCGCGGGGGGAGCGGGAACAGATACGCAGTATTTT. This encodes CASSAGGAGTDTQYF.

The DNA for the CDR3 is TGTGCCAGCAGCCCCCAGGGGGCGGCTGAAGCTTTCTTT. Translating it yields CASSPQGAAEAFF. The rearrangement joins TRBV7-9 to TRBJ1-1, with 8 bases fitting TRBD1. Trimming at V came to 5 bases and at J to 6 bases, leaving 5 bases not matched to a gene. The CDR3 has 13 amino acids. The germline gives CDR1 SEHNR, CDR2 FQNEAQ (reference sequence).